What follows are 7 T cell receptor beta chains derived from one specimen sequenced in a study of blood T cell repertoires in COVID-19. The table came from immunoSEQ multiplex PCR; TCRdb's copy has only in-frame clones and leaves some out. The sample consists of around 130,000 clones, less than 85% of them appearing once. Input material: PBMCs or T cells enriched from blood (not recorded which). Every receptor here comes from a woman aged 18-35 years who had been exposed to COVID-19.

The chain is built from TRBV11-2 and TRBJ2-1; D gene ambiguous. This CDR3 region has 18 residues. Per germline, CDR1 SGHAT and CDR2 FQNNGV. V lost 1 base, J lost 0 bases, and 16 bases lay in between. The chain's CDR3 is CASSLGYVIPSSYNEQFF. As DNA, the CDR3 is TGTGCCAGCAGCTTAGGGTATGTTATCCCGAGCTCCTACAATGAGCAGTTCTTC.

The rearrangement uses TRBV7-2 and TRBJ2-7; D gene uncertain. CDR1 SGHTA and CDR2 FQGNSA come from the germline V gene. This CDR3 has 14 residues. Trimming took 5 bases from V and 4 from J, leaving 15 bases between them. CDR3 nucleotide sequence: TGTGCCAGCAGCCTGCGACGAGGTGGTTACGAGCAGTACTTC. Its translation: CASSLRRGGYEQYF. Variable domain in full (rest from reference TRBV7-2 and TRBJ2-7): GAGVSQSPSNKVTEKGKDVELRCDPISGHTALYWYRQSLGQGLEFLIYFQGNSAPDKSGLPSDRFSAERTGGSVSTLTIQRTQQEDSAVYLCASSLRRGGYEQYFGPGTRLTVT.

The CDR3 reads CASFSGIYGYTF. The CDR3 bases are TGTGCCAGTTTTTCCGGGATCTATGGCTACACCTTC. The V call is TRBV6-5, the J call TRBJ1-2; D is unclear. The CDR3 totals 12 residues. The V gene's germline CDR1 is MNHEY and CDR2 SVGAGI. V lost 9 bases to trimming and J lost 4 bases, with 12 bases between them.

The chain couples TRBV19 to TRBJ2-4; no definite D call. There are 15 residues in the CDR3. V was shortened by 4 bases and J by 1 base, with 11 bases between the two germline ends. Germline V lookup: CDR1 LNHDA, CDR2 SQIVND (reference sequence). CDR3 residues: CASSTYLRAKNIQYF. In DNA, the CDR3 is TGTGCCAGTAGTACTTATCTACGTGCCAAAAACATTCAGTACTTC.

The CDR3 region has the DNA TGCGCCAGCAGCCAGGAGGGGGCGCGGGATCAGCCCCAGCATTTT. Its translation: CASSQEGARDQPQHF. The V call is TRBV5-1, the J call TRBJ1-5; TRBD1 agrees at 7 bases. The CDR3 totals 15 residues. Germline V gives CDR1 SGHRS, CDR2 YFSETQ. V gave up 4 bases and J gave up 5 bases; unmatched junction bases: 9.

This clone has a single count. The rearrangement joins TRBV10-3 to TRBJ2-7; D possibly corresponds to TRBD2 (6 bases). CDR3 length equals 17 residues. Between the trimmed V and J ends, which lost 0 bases and 5 bases, there was a span of 20 bases. The germline V gene encodes CDR1 ENHRY and CDR2 SYGVKD. CDR3 in DNA: TGTGCCATCAGTGAGTCGACTAGGACTCAAGGGACGAACGAGCAGTACTTC. Translated, it gives CAISESTRTQGTNEQYF.

This chain joins TRBV14 and TRBJ1-1, with D possibly being TRBD1 (5 bases). The length of the CDR3 is 14 residues. The germline CDR1 and CDR2 sequences are SGHDN and FVKESK. V was cut by 4 bases and J by 0 bases, with 9 bases left in between. In DNA form, the CDR3 reads TGTGCCAGCAGCCGCGGGGGGATGAACACTGAAGCTTTCTTT. Amino acids: CASSRGGMNTEAFF.